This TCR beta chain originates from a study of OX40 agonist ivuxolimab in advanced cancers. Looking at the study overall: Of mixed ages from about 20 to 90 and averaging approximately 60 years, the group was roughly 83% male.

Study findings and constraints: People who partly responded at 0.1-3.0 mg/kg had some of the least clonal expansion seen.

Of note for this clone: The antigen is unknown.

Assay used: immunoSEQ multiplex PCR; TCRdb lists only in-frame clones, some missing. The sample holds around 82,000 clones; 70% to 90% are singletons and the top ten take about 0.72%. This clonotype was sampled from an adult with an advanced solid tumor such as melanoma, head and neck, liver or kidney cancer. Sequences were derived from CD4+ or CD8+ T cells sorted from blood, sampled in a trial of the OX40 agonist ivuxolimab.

In DNA, the CDR3 is TGTGCCAGCAGCTCCTCAGGGACTAGCGGGACCTACAATGAGCAGTTCTTC. Translation gives CASSSSGTSGTYNEQFF. The chain has TRBV7-2 and TRBJ2-1; 13 bases agree with TRBD2. V dropped 4 bases and J dropped 2; count of bases not matched to a gene: 5. Germline CDR1 SGHTA, CDR2 FQGNSA. The CDR3 contains 17 residues.